The 6 T cell receptor beta chains presented below share a single source sample, sequenced in a study of cytomegalovirus exposure and HLA in healthy donors. Amplification used 60 Vbeta primers and 13 Jbeta primers. The protocol was immunoSEQ multiplex PCR, while the TCRdb copy is restricted to in-frame clones and leaves out a portion. The data show 150,000 to 200,000 clones, roughly 78% seen once. Sequencing was carried out using PBMCs. The receptors were sampled from a woman aged 50 to 65 in good health and CMV-seropositive.

The chain couples TRBV6-1 to TRBJ1-6; D gene ambiguous. Germline CDR1 reads MNHNS; CDR2 reads SASEGT. V was trimmed by 8 bases and J by 7 bases, leaving 12 bases between them. This CDR3 spans 13 amino acids. CDR3: CASFSGLNSPLHF. CDR3 sequence (DNA): TGTGCCAGCTTTTCGGGTCTCAATTCACCCCTCCACTTT.

The chain employs TRBV11-3 and TRBJ2-7, with 10 bases lining up with TRBD1. This CDR3 comprises 14 residues. Looked up from germline, CDR1 is SGHNT and CDR2 is YENEEA. J gave up 7 bases and V 5 bases, and 8 bases lay outside the gene matches. CDR3 in DNA: TGTGCCAGCAGCCCTGGGACAGGGGCGGGAGAGCAGTACTTC. Translation gives CASSPGTGAGEQYF.

V and J are TRBV7-9 and TRBJ2-5; TRBD1 aligns across 10 bases. This CDR3 region has 16 residues. V trimming: 1 base; J trimming: 4 bases; junction bases outside the gene matches: 6. Germline-derived CDR1 and CDR2 are SEHNR and FQNEAQ (reference sequence). The CDR3 DNA is TGTGCCAGCAGCTTAGGCCCGGGACAGGGGAGAGAGACCCAGTACTTC. Protein product: CASSLGPGQGRETQYF. Looking up the rest from reference TRBV7-9 and TRBJ2-5 gives the full variable domain: DTGVSQNPRHKITKRGQNVTFRCDPISEHNRLYWYRQTLGQGPEFLTYFQNEAQLEKSRLLSDRFSAERPKGSFSTLEIQRTEQGDSAMYLCASSLGPGQGRETQYFGPGTRLLVL.

This chain links TRBV5-1 with TRBJ2-7; 10 bases match TRBD1. Trimming removed 2 bases from V and 2 bases from J; junction bases left unmatched: 7. The V gene's germline CDR1 is SGHRS and CDR2 YFSETQ. The length of the CDR3 is 16 residues. The CDR3 DNA is TGCGCCAGCAGCTTCGGTGGGACAGGGGTCACCTACGAGCAGTACTTC. It is translated as CASSFGGTGVTYEQYF.

The chain uses TRBV2 and TRBJ2-3; the D gene is possibly TRBD1 (6 bases). From germline, CDR1 is SNHLY and CDR2 FYNNEI. The length of the CDR3 is 14 residues. Deletions cut 6 bases from V and 2 bases from J, with 12 bases between. Written as DNA, the CDR3 is TGTGCCAGCAGCTCACAGGGTGTCACAGATACGCAGTATTTT. As protein: CASSSQGVTDTQYF.

V gene TRBV14 combines with J gene TRBJ1-1; D possibly corresponds to TRBD1 (5 bases). The CDR3 is 11 residues long. Germline V gives CDR1 SGHDN, CDR2 FVKESK. The ends were cut back, 5 bases at V and 6 bases at J, with 7 bases in the middle. CDR3 residues: CASSGGAEAFF. DNA of the CDR3: TGTGCCAGCAGCGGAGGGGCTGAAGCTTTCTTT.